This T cell receptor (beta chain) was sequenced during a study of blood T cell repertoires in COVID-19 (dated by TCRdb to about 2020). With regard to the full study: The collaborator samples originated in the United States, Italy and Spain and spanned the acute and convalescent phases of COVID-19. The material from the prospective study consisted of cDNA or gDNA derived from T cells, B-cell-depleted T cells, or PBMCs. Subjects who had been exposed to COVID-19, were actively infected with it, or had recovered from it provided the deeply sampled blood TCRbeta repertoires that made up the dataset. A freely available public database, intended as a resource for researchers studying the immune response to SARS-CoV-2, is where the repertoires were released. Samples were obtained from the ongoing ImmuneRACE study (first 160 participants) and from about 1,300 subjects provided by 6 global collaborators. Nearly every sample came with metadata listing a de-identified subject ID, COVID-19 status, age in years and sex. HLA class I and class II types, where available, came from metadata supplied by the sample provider rather than from assay-based typing.

The germline V gene (reference sequence) sets CDR1 to SEHNR and CDR2 to FQNEAQ. At the junction V is shortened by 5 bases and J by 3 bases; bases outside the gene matches: 4. CDR3 length: 15 amino acids, cysteine to phenylalanine. Here the CDR3 DNA is all that survives: 45 bases in frame from base 1. In the prospective study, participants were roughly 18 to 100 years old, resided in about two dozen geographic areas of the United States, and were enrolled through a virtual design. In the prospective study, cohorts were assigned on the basis of participant-reported clinical history obtained from a screening survey and a study questionnaire. Recovered participants in ImmuneRACE Cohort 3 were defined by two consecutive negative NP/OP PCR tests, clearance by a healthcare professional, or resolution of symptoms. Mobile phlebotomists in the prospective study collected whole blood, serum and a nasopharyngeal or oropharyngeal swab from every participant. Additional blood draws and questionnaires over a 2-month period could optionally be provided by prospective study participants. Before DNA extraction, prospective study blood samples were shipped either frozen or at room temperature.

Comment on this clone: No cognate antigen has been identified for it. No much larger clone exists at a distance of one base, and base qualities are not known.

TCRbeta CDR3 regions were amplified from genomic DNA using the immunoSEQ Assay, a bias-controlled multiplex PCR. As for the authors' bioinformatics: The number of nucleated cells in each sample was estimated from the amplification of reference gene primers within the assay. To quantify the absolute abundance of each unique TCRbeta CDR3 rearrangement, sequence reads were collapsed and filtered. For each sample, productive Simpson clonality was calculated as the square root of Simpson's diversity index across productive rearrangements. This immuneACCESS table, as held by TCRdb, lists in-frame sequences with V and J called but not all clones. Of the missing ones, under half trace to an unresolved V gene in checked studies; the others have no known cause. V and J calls and clone size follow that table, whereas D and trimming were derived from the DNA. Here the sample has 150,000 to 250,000 clones; roughly 84% occur a single time. Roughly 7% of the sample rests with the top ten.

Points the paper makes about the study in general: How much clinical and demographic metadata was included differed by source and by participant, and the metadata was provided uncurated.

Sample: PBMCs or T cells enriched from blood (not recorded which). Recombination connected TRBV7-9 to TRBJ2-1; 10 bases in the junction line up with TRBD1. The sequence derives from a man aged 35 to 55 who had recovered from COVID-19. Here the CDR3 is given as CASSPDRGNYNEQFF. The DNA is TGTGCCAGCAGCCCGGACAGGGGGAACTACAATGAGCAGTTCTTC. Reference TRBV7-9 and TRBJ2-1 genes cover what lies past the CDR3, so the full variable domain is DTGVSQNPRHKITKRGQNVTFRCDPISEHNRLYWYRQTLGQGPEFLTYFQNEAQLEKSRLLSDRFSAERPKGSFSTLEIQRTEQGDSAMYLCASSPDRGNYNEQFFGPGTRLTVL.